The 15 T cell receptor beta chains below all came from one sample that was sequenced in a study of chemoradiotherapy in HPV16-positive cancers. Using immunoSEQ multiplex PCR, the repertoire was profiled, and TCRdb retains in-frame clones only, with some absent. This sample yields thousands of clones, of which roughly nine tenths are seen a single time; less than 4.5% belongs to the top ten. The specimen comprised tumor tissue, sampled from a patient who underwent chemoradiotherapy. The receptors were gathered from a human donor with HPV-associated anogenital cancer.

CDR3 loop: CASSSSGGQETQYF. CDR3 DNA sequence: TGTGCCAGCAGCTCCTCGGGGGGCCAAGAGACCCAGTACTTC. The V and J genes are TRBV5-6 and TRBJ2-5, with 7 positions matching TRBD2. CDR1 SGHDT and CDR2 YYEEEE come from the germline V gene. V was pared by 3 bases and J by 1 base, with 3 bases of the junction left unmatched. The CDR3 loop spans 14 amino acids.

The chain has TRBV27 and TRBJ1-1; unclear D gene. This CDR3 region has 14 residues. Trimming took 3 bases from V and 3 from J, leaving 11 bases between them. Germline V gene lookup returns CDR1 MNHEY and CDR2 SMNVEV (reference sequence). CDR3 residues: CASSLARTDTEAFF. The CDR3 nucleotides read TGTGCCAGCAGTTTGGCCAGAACCGACACTGAAGCTTTCTTT.

The chain uses TRBV7-2 and TRBJ2-1; 7 positions agree with TRBD1. V gave up 1 base and J gave up 10 bases; unmatched junction bases: 4. The CDR3 loop spans 13 amino acids. CDR1 SGHTA and CDR2 FQGNSA come from the germline V gene. The CDR3 here is CASSLVTGDEQFF. The CDR3, as DNA: TGTGCCAGCAGCTTAGTAACAGGGGACGAGCAGTTCTTC.

The rearrangement links TRBV7-6 to TRBJ2-7; D may be TRBD2 (6 bases). CDR1 and CDR2 from the germline V gene are SGHVS and FNYEAQ. This CDR3 comprises 13 residues. The V gene lost 5 bases and the J gene lost 7 bases, with 15 bases spanning the gap. CDR3 amino acids: CASSASVRGEQYF. DNA for the CDR3: TGTGCCAGCAGCGCTAGCGTTCGGGGAGAGCAGTACTTC.

The chain links TRBV10-2 to TRBJ1-4; TRBD1 matches 8 bases. Germline V gives CDR1 WSHSY, CDR2 SAAADI. The CDR3 covers 14 residues. V dropped 2 bases and J dropped 10; count of bases not matched to a gene: 6. Here the CDR3 DNA reads TGCGCCAGCAGTGAGGGACAGGGAGGGCCAAAACTGTTTTTT. As protein: CASSEGQGGPKLFF.

J is TRBJ2-1 and V is TRBV7-3; perhaps TRBD1 as D (6 bases). V was trimmed by 8 bases and J by 4 bases, leaving 21 bases between them. CDR1 is SGHTA, CDR2 FQGTGA, per germline. CDR3 size: 16 residues. DNA for the CDR3: TGTGCCAGCCCTCACCCAGTGGGGGCCATTTACAATGAGCAGTTCTTC. Residues: CASPHPVGAIYNEQFF.

This rearrangement joins TRBV15 to TRBJ1-6, with a possible D match to TRBD1 (6 bases). Trimming shortened V by 3 bases and J by 3 bases, and 24 bases separated the two germline ends. Germline assignment: CDR1 LNHNV and CDR2 YYDKDF (reference sequence). This CDR3 contains 20 residues. The CDR3 nucleotides are TGTGCCACCAGCAGCAGGGGCGAAGACGCGGTAGACCGCTATAATTCACCCCTCCACTTT. Its protein product is CATSSRGEDAVDRYNSPLHF.

The V call is TRBV11-2, the J call TRBJ2-3; a possible D gene is TRBD2 (6 bases). This CDR3 spans 16 amino acids. Germline loops: CDR1 SGHAT, CDR2 FQNNGV. V was shortened by 4 bases and J by 5 bases, with 19 bases between the two germline ends. For the CDR3, the DNA is TGTGCCAGCAGCTCGCTCCTCGGAGGGGTTGGAGATACGCAGTATTTT. It specifies CASSSLLGGVGDTQYF.

This rearrangement joins TRBV12-5 to TRBJ1-2, with 11 bases aligning to TRBD1. With V trimmed by 5 bases and J by 7 bases, 12 bases remained unmatched. This CDR3 is built from 16 residues. The germline CDR1 and CDR2 sequences are LGHNT and FRNRAP. The CDR3 DNA is TGTGCTAGTGGTCCCTGGACAGGGGGCAATCCGGGTGGCTACACCTTC. It specifies CASGPWTGGNPGGYTF. The variable domain in full, with the rest retrieved from reference TRBV12-5 and TRBJ1-2, is DARVTQTPRHKVTEMGQEVTMRCQPILGHNTVFWYRQTMMQGLELLAYFRNRAPLDDSGMPKDRFSAEMPDATLATLKIQPSEPRDSAVYFCASGPWTGGNPGGYTFGSGTRLTVV.

CDR3 nucleotides: TGTGCCAGCCAATCAGATTTCGGGGCCCTCACAGATACGCAGTATTTT. It is translated as CASQSDFGALTDTQYF. The chain has TRBV25-1 and TRBJ2-3; D may be TRBD1 or TRBD2 (5 bases each). Trimming removed 8 bases at V and 2 bases at J, with 20 bases between. The CDR3 totals 16 residues. Germline assignment: CDR1 MGHDK and CDR2 SYGVNS. Looking up the rest from reference TRBV25-1 and TRBJ2-3 gives the full variable domain: EADIYQTPRYLVIGTGKKITLECSQTMGHDKMYWYQQDPGMELHLIHYSYGVNSTEKGDLSSESTVSRIRTEHFPLTLESARPSHTSQYLCASQSDFGALTDTQYFGPGTRLTVL.

In this sample, this clone turned up once. The chain links TRBV6-4 to TRBJ2-6, with a tentative D call TRBD2 (5 bases). V lost 5 bases and J 0 bases, leaving 11 bases between the germline ends. Germline V gives CDR1 MRHNA, CDR2 SNTAGT. This CDR3 has 16 residues. As DNA, the CDR3 is TGTGCCAGCAGTCCCCTTGGGAGCTCTGGGGCCAACGTCCTGACTTTC. Protein product: CASSPLGSSGANVLTF.

The V and J genes are TRBV29-1 and TRBJ2-3; D perhaps matches TRBD2 (5 bases). The CDR3 loop spans 13 amino acids. CDR1 SQVTM and CDR2 ANQGSEA come from the germline V gene. Between the trimmed V and J ends, which lost 6 bases and 1 base, there was a span of 11 bases. This chain's CDR3 is CSVDSLGTDTQYF. CDR3 DNA sequence: TGCAGCGTGGACTCCCTGGGCACAGATACGCAGTATTTT.

The V call is TRBV29-1, the J call TRBJ1-2; a weak D match, TRBD1 (6 bases). Trimming removed 6 bases at V and 6 bases at J, with 11 bases between. Germline V CDR1 and CDR2: SQVTM, ANQGSEA. This CDR3 has 11 residues. The CDR3 coding sequence is TGCAGCGTAACAGGGACTCATGGCTACACCTTC. Translation: CSVTGTHGYTF.

In its sample, this clone was seen once. This chain joins TRBV6-5 and TRBJ2-3; D gene ambiguous. CDR1 MNHEY and CDR2 SVGAGI come from the germline V gene. The CDR3 has 15 residues. With 3 bases removed from V and 3 bases from J, the gap between germline ends came to 13 bases. CDR3 DNA sequence: TGTGCCAGCAGTTATCGTGGGATACGAACAGATACGCAGTATTTT. Protein sequence: CASSYRGIRTDTQYF.

The chain employs TRBV4-1 and TRBJ2-1; unclear D gene. The CDR3 contains 15 residues. Trimming removed 6 bases at V and 1 base at J, with 13 bases between. Germline V CDR1 and CDR2: MGHRA, YSYEKL. CDR3 amino acids: CASSALAASYNEQFF. The CDR3 DNA follows: TGCGCCAGCAGTGCCCTCGCGGCTTCCTACAATGAGCAGTTCTTC.